This T cell receptor beta chain is drawn from a study of Ad26.COV2.S vaccination and SARS-CoV-2 variants. The treatment is: about 20 received Ad26.COV2.S at low or high dose, single or two shots; five or six received placebo; per-sample allocation not given. Collection of the samples took place on day 63 after the first injection of vaccine or placebo. Findings and caveats of the study: Recipients given vaccine exceeded placebo recipients in spike-specific TCR breadth. Possible underestimation of total T cell responses by the TCR breadth and depth analyses was noted. Researchers reported similar non-spike TCR breadth in vaccine and placebo recipients.

Comment on this clone: Antigen specificity is unknown.

Clones were read by immunoSEQ multiplex PCR, and TCRdb kept only the in-frame ones, dropping some. Seen here are about 350,000 clones, approximately 86% observed once, and the top ten hold approximately 12%. This CDR3 spans 17 amino acids. V lost 0 bases, J lost 0 bases, and 14 bases lay in between. Germline assignment: CDR1 LGHDT and CDR2 YNNKEL (reference sequence). The sequence came from a person aged 18-65 years who received the Ad26.COV2.S COVID-19 vaccine or a placebo. This chain uses TRBV3-1 (or the pseudogene TRBV3-2) with TRBJ1-2; D is undetermined. The sequences come from peripheral blood, collected in a trial of Ad26.COV2.S vaccine versus placebo. In DNA form, the CDR3 reads TGTGCCAGCAGCCAAGAAATGGCCGGACTAGCTAACTATGGCTACACCTTC. Protein product: CASSQEMAGLANYGYTF.